This TCR beta chain is drawn from a study of T-cell reconstitution after alpha-beta-depleted transplantation in children. The length of the CDR3 is 15 residues. The ends lost 10 bases at V and 3 bases at J; junction bases unmatched: 14. CDR1 MNHNS and CDR2 SASEGT come from the germline V gene. Whole-study findings and limits: Newly made T cells mostly supplied T-cell counts and diversity one year after transplant. The study reportedly traced alpha-beta T cells about two months after transplant to several hundred expanded graft clones.

Unique molecular identifiers were built into the TCRbeta library. TCRdb re-called the PCR reads through MiXCR, storing one row per CDR3 protein. The sample gives 300,000 to 400,000 distinct CDR3 sequences, roughly 17% of which show up once; roughly 40% is in the top ten. This clonotype has at least ten counts. Its antigen is unknown. The V and J genes are TRBV6-1 and TRBJ1-1; 7 bases map to TRBD1. The specimen comprised PBMCs, mostly from graft donor cells, sampled 360 days after TCRalphabeta/CD19-depleted stem cell transplant. This clonotype was obtained from a male patient between 2 and 9 years old who had a stem cell transplant for acute lymphoblastic leukemia, so the T cells may come from the graft donor. The CDR3 bases are TGTGCCACCTTAAAGAGGGGGCTTATGGACACTGAAGCTTTCTTT. Translation: CATLKRGLMDTEAFF.